This T cell receptor (beta chain) was identified in a study of cytomegalovirus exposure and HLA in healthy donors. Concerning this clone itself: The target antigen is unknown.

The V gene lost 0 bases and the J gene lost 8 bases, with 23 bases spanning the gap. The CDR3 is 19 amino acids. The germline CDR1 and CDR2 sequences are MGHRA and YSYEKL. Study-wide points: Later on, an analysis tied 15,000 to 20,000 TCR beta sequences to HLA alleles at 0.05 false discovery rate. TCR beta V- and J-gene trimming was later associated with a missense DCLRE1C variant. In an earlier analysis, productive rearrangement rates for most beta V segments clustered near 90% or 30%.

With 60 Vbeta and 13 Jbeta primers, the PCR was carried out. TCRdb keeps only in-frame clones here, not all; method: immunoSEQ multiplex PCR. The sample lists hundreds of thousands of clones; less than 85% were seen once. This chain connects TRBV4-1 to TRBJ2-6, with TRBD2 as a possible D gene (5 bases). The receptor's source is a girl aged 2 to 10 in good health and CMV-seronegative. The sample taken for sequencing was PBMCs. CDR3: CASSQDIGREYSRTNVLTF. CDR3 DNA: TGCGCCAGCAGCCAAGATATAGGACGGGAATATTCAAGGACCAACGTCCTGACTTTC.